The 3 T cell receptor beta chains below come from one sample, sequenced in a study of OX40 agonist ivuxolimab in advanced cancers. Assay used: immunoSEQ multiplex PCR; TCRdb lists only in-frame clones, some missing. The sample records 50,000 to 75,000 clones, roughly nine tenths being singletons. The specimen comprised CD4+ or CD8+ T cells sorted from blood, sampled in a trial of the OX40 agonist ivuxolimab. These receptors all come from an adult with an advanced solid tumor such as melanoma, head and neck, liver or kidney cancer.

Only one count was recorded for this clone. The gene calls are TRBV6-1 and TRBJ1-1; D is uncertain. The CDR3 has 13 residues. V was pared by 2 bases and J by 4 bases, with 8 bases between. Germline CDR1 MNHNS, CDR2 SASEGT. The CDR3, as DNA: TGTGCCAGCAGTGAAAGGAGGAGCACTGAAGCTTTCTTT. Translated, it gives CASSERRSTEAFF.

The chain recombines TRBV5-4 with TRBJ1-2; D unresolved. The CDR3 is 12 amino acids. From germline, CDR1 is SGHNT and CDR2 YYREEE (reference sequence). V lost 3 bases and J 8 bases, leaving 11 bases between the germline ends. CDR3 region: CASSSPELGYTF. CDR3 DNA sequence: TGTGCCAGCAGCTCCCCCGAGCTGGGCTACACCTTC.

The CDR3 bases are TGCGCCAGCAGCTTGGGGACTGAAGAAGCTTTCTTT. Translating gives CASSLGTEEAFF. The chain has TRBV5-1 and TRBJ1-1; D gene ambiguous. The V gene's germline CDR1 is SGHRS and CDR2 YFSETQ. V shed 0 bases and J shed 8 bases, with 8 bases lying between them. The CDR3 is 12 residues long.